This T cell receptor beta chain was found in a study of cytomegalovirus exposure and HLA in healthy donors (TCRdb year 2017). At the level of the whole study: In an earlier analysis of about 560 of the donors, around 300 Gb of sequence data and 95 million to 130 million unique TCR beta sequences from 180 million or so T cells were reported. The aim of the study was to test whether cataloging public T cell receptors could identify signatures of past pathogen exposure. The number of typed donors differed by locus: about 629-640 for A, B, C, DRB1 and DQB1; approximately 530 for DQA1; around 610 for DPA1; and about 450 for DPB1. Every discovery cohort repertoire had been produced on one sequencing platform. Besides the first cohort of under 700 subjects, a separate validation cohort made up of 120 different subjects was used. Across about 380 genotyped donors of the cohort, an average of approximately 200,000 unique TCR beta nucleotide sequences per donor were sequenced, and about a sixth of those sequences were non-productive. Both class I and class II loci were covered by HLA typing, at four-digit resolution. Rather than using new phenotypic data, the later analysis identified candidate immune exposures from TCR beta sequences and from how often those sequences occurred across donors. An early release that covered about 640 HLA-typed donors contained approximately 290 gigabases of sequencing data and 75 million to 100 million unique TCR sequences. Donor age, sex, ethnicity and CMV serostatus were compiled alongside the repertoire data. Roughly 5 DR-DQ haplotypes were treated as single units for association and clustering because of strong linkage in the cohort. The genetic ancestry cluster associated with self-reported Caucasian donors included around four fifths of the roughly 400 genotyped donors. The T cell repertoires of roughly 660 subjects were profiled by immunosequencing and related to cytomegalovirus serostatus. The study combined high-throughput TCR immunosequencing, statistical association of individual TCRs with disease status, and machine learning to predict cytomegalovirus infection status. An earlier analysis of 587 of the donors applied high-throughput TCR beta sequencing to assess whether each TCR beta V gene segment acted as functional or pseudogenic. Genome-wide SNP genotypes for about 60% of the 666 donors were used in a later genetic analysis, which treated that subset as a discovery cohort. A later analysis re-examined previously published TCR beta repertoires from more than 600 donors and added high-resolution HLA genotyping to investigate patterns of TCR occurrence.

On this clone itself: The specificity of this receptor is unknown. No base quality values were provided; no much bigger clone lies one nucleotide off.

Broad study findings and their caveats: The study gave a list of around 170 TCR beta chains associated with cytomegalovirus. Some IMGT-functional V segments, including TRBV6-2 and TRBV6-3, could not be distinguished by the 87-base-pair reads and were therefore excluded. In a later analysis, most CMV-associated TCR beta chains were found to appear HLA-restricted, with HLA associations seemingly driven largely by CMV exposure. Strong co-occurrence of HLA alleles, especially DR and DQ, made assigning TCR associations to individual alleles difficult. A few of the identified cytomegalovirus-associated TCR beta chains were confirmed in vitro to be specific for cytomegalovirus antigens. The presence/absence analyses assumed that sequencing depth was roughly uniform across donors, and that assumption may not be true. In a later genetic analysis, a missense DCLRE1C variant was associated with V-gene and J-gene trimming of TCR beta chains, and the association was replicated in an independent cohort. A further reported finding was that TCR beta sequences accurately predicted the HLA-A and HLA-B alleles for most subjects in the first cohort. Across donors, most TCR sequences were observed very rarely, whereas some public TCRs were present in many individuals. Broadly in line with IMGT annotations, most TCR beta V segments showed up in productive rearrangements about 87% or about 30% of the time in an earlier analysis of several hundred of the donors. A group of highly shared sequence variants was considered likely to be a technical artifact of the sequencing pipeline. In a later analysis, the rate of TCR association differed among HLA loci, with DRB1 alleles having the most associated TCRs and HLA-C alleles having the fewest. CMV serostatus was the only immune exposure information available for the cohort. A later analysis associated about 16,000 TCR beta sequences with specific HLA alleles at a false discovery rate of 0.05. The classifier was reported to diagnose cytomegalovirus status with high specificity and sensitivity in both the original and validation cohorts. The authors suggested that the approach could potentially be generalized to other disease states and immunological phenotypes. A later genetic analysis reported fewer N-insertions in productive TCRs among donors in an Asian-associated ancestry cluster than the roughly 700-donor mean. According to a later analysis, parvovirus B19, influenza, CMV and Epstein-Barr virus appeared linked to several top co-occurrence clusters. Because HLA typing was missing for some donors at each locus, association tests included only the typed subset. Because counts were too low, some 17 rarely observed V segments, including chromosome 9 orphons, were excluded from the earlier analysis of some 540 of the donors. Compared with equally common non-associated chains, HLA-associated TCR beta chains in a later analysis were more clonally expanded and had lower generation probabilities. Linkage disequilibrium might explain the correlated functional status among segregating V segments, but an unknown experimental factor could not be ruled out. This cohort had only TCR beta chains sequenced, and the lack of alpha or paired-chain data limited which features could be detected.

In total, just over 650 healthy bone marrow donors made up the cohort. At the time of sampling, every cohort member was nominally healthy, though immune exposures that went unrecorded were likely present. The donor was CMV seronegative and belonged to the group of roughly 330 seronegative cohort members. A peripheral blood sample was provided by each donor, and peripheral blood mononuclear cells were used for TCR beta sequencing. Genomic DNA extraction from the blood cell samples was performed with the Qiagen DNeasy Blood Extraction Kit. The CDR3 spans 10 residues, from the cysteine through the phenylalanine. Left in the record is the CDR3 DNA by itself, 30 bases read in frame from the first base. In the germline V gene (reference sequence), CDR1 corresponds to GTSNPN and CDR2 to SVGIG. V sheds 1 base and J sheds 9 bases, leaving 6 bases between their ends. Library preparation employed the immunoSEQ multiplex PCR assay. For the multiplex PCR, a mixture combining 60 forward primers for TCR Vbeta segments and 13 reverse primers for TCR Jbeta segments was used. Amplification of the CDR3 region of rearranged TCR beta genes was performed with a multiplex PCR assay on genomic DNA. The amplified TCR beta libraries were sequenced on the Illumina HiSeq System as 87-base-pair reads. In the source study's methods: A later analysis counted about 76 million unique TCR beta chains across the 640 or so repertoires, and 10 million to 11 million of these chains were shared by at least two donors. A nearest-neighbor algorithm error-corrected the raw reads and collapsed the reads into unique sequences, merging closely related sequences to remove PCR and sequencing errors. CDR3 sequences were aligned to IMGT reference sequences to assign V, D and J gene segments. Each retained sequence needed at least a six-nucleotide match to both a V gene segment and a J gene segment. A rearrangement was called productive if the CDR3 had no stop codons and remained in frame with V and J, and every other rearrangement was called non-productive. CDR3 was defined by IMGT convention, running from the second conserved V-encoded cysteine to the conserved J-encoded phenylalanine. Sequences without an unambiguous match to a single V gene segment were excluded from the earlier analysis of several hundred of the donors. In an earlier analysis of roughly 600 of the donors, a V segment was called functional when productive rearrangements were above 56.7%, and segregating when the standard deviation between donors exceeded 5%. A statistical classification framework was developed to diagnose cytomegalovirus status using the catalog of TCR beta chain sequences. V and J gene assignment, in a later analysis, came from comparing TCR nucleotide sequences with IMGT/GENE-DB human TR gene sequences. The TCRdist pipeline was used in a later analysis to assign CDR3 sequences and most-parsimonious VDJ recombination scenarios. In a later analysis, each TCR beta chain was defined by its CDR3 amino acid sequence together with its V-gene family, and reads without a unique V-gene family were excluded. A later analysis removed 500 to 650 highly shared, low-generation-probability nucleotide sequences to deal with suspected cross-contamination and a sequencing artifact. In a later analysis, a clonal expansion index for each public chain was calculated from normalized within-repertoire ranks of inferred template counts. In a later analysis, generation probabilities were computed with a VDJ recombination model fitted to out-of-frame rearrangements, and the resulting probabilities were checked against IGoR. In a later analysis, hypergeometric tests were used to score TCR-TCR, TCR-HLA and TCR-CMV co-occurrence, with a repertoire-size bias correction applied to TCR pairs. False discovery rates were estimated in a later analysis by permuting HLA or CMV assignments 20 times. In a later analysis, co-occurring TCRs were grouped using DBSCAN, with TCRdist sequence similarity added in when clustering inside HLA-allele-positive subsets. For co-occurrence clustering, repertoires with fewer than 30,000 or more than 120,000 public chains were excluded, along with five repertoires with anomalous nucleotide sharing. TCRdb carries this immuneACCESS record with in-frame sequences only. Its versions omit some clonotypes, under half of them owing to an unresolved V gene in the studies checked, with the rest unexplained. That table gives V, J and clone size, and the DNA gave D and trimming. This sample lists 50,000 to 60,000 clones; around 78% were detected once. The ten biggest clones cover about 1.5% of the sample.

This receptor was taken from a female donor in good health and CMV-seronegative. The chain joins TRBV30 to TRBJ1-1; a tentative D match to TRBD1 spans 5 bases. Specimen: PBMCs. CDR3 protein: CAWSGQKAFF. The bases read TGTGCCTGGAGTGGACAGAAAGCTTTCTTT. Outside the CDR3, residues come from the reference TRBV30 and TRBJ1-1 proteins, so the full variable domain is: SQTIHQWPATLVQPVGSPLSLECTVEGTSNPNLYWYRQAAGRGLQLLFYSVGIGQISSEVPQNLSASRPQDRQFILSSKKLLLSDSGFYLCAWSGQKAFFGQGTRLTVV.